This T cell receptor (beta chain) was sequenced in a study of OX40 agonist ivuxolimab in advanced cancers. Study in general: Ivuxolimab was delivered to patients intravenously every 2 weeks at doses spanning 0.01 to 10 mg/kg. Having had anti-PD-1, anti-PD-L1 or anti-CTLA-4 therapy before was allowed, and approximately 40% had some. Study-level findings and limits: Researchers report that CD8+ T cells had, on average, more expanded clones than CD4+.

In this sample, this clone turned up once. As yet, its antigen is unknown. From germline, CDR1 is MNHEY and CDR2 SVGAGI. Unmatched junction bases numbered 9, after V lost 7 bases and J lost 10 bases. The CDR3 has 13 amino acids. Only in-frame clones appear in the TCRdb table, and some are missing; sequencing was by immunoSEQ multiplex PCR. The sample lists fewer than 200,000 clones, 94% occurring once. This clonotype originated in an adult with an advanced solid tumor such as melanoma, head and neck, liver or kidney cancer. The rearrangement uses TRBV6-5 and TRBJ1-1, with 10 bases matching TRBD1. The sample in question was CD4+ or CD8+ T cells sorted from blood, obtained in a trial of the OX40 agonist ivuxolimab. CDR3 sequence: CASNRQGARIAFF. The DNA of the CDR3 is TGTGCCAGCAACCGACAGGGGGCCCGGATAGCTTTCTTT.